The present T cell receptor beta chain was sequenced within a study of OX40 agonist ivuxolimab in advanced cancers. Study summary: Partial responses occurred in three patients (one hepatocellular carcinoma, two cutaneous melanoma).

This clone was detected once. The table came from immunoSEQ multiplex PCR; TCRdb's copy has only in-frame clones and leaves some out. Of tens of thousands of clones in the sample, roughly 88% were seen once. Germline CDR1 reads KGHSH; CDR2 reads LQKENI. The CDR3 has 16 residues. The J segment lost 1 base and the V segment lost 1 base, leaving 7 bases of the junction unmatched. The starting material was CD4+ or CD8+ T cells sorted from blood, obtained in a trial of the OX40 agonist ivuxolimab. The sequence came from an adult with an advanced solid tumor such as melanoma, head and neck, liver or kidney cancer. V gene TRBV18 combines with J gene TRBJ2-7; 7 bases align to TRBD1. The CDR3 reads CASSPQQGVPSYEQYF. The CDR3 region has the DNA TGTGCCAGCTCACCACAGCAGGGGGTTCCGTCCTACGAGCAGTACTTC.